Given below is one TCR beta chain in context. These data originate in a study of blood T cell repertoires in COVID-19. Study in general: In each case, the material was cDNA or gDNA derived from T cells, B-cell-depleted T cells, or PBMCs.

Unmatched junction bases numbered 10, after V lost 2 bases and J lost 4 bases. Germline loops: CDR1 KGHSH, CDR2 LQKENI. This CDR3 comprises 16 residues. Only in-frame clones appear in the TCRdb table, and some are missing; sequencing was by immunoSEQ multiplex PCR. The table has almost 400,000 clones, 88% seen once. Clinical history as reported by participants underpinned cohort assignment. This receptor was identified in a young woman with acute COVID-19. The J gene is TRBJ1-2, the V gene TRBV18; 7 bases agree with TRBD1. Source material: PBMCs or T cells enriched from blood (not recorded which). The CDR3 DNA reads TGTGCCAGCTCACCATACGTTGGGACAGCCGTCTATGGCTACACCTTC. Amino acids: CASSPYVGTAVYGYTF.